This T cell receptor (beta chain) was sequenced for a study of cytomegalovirus exposure and HLA in healthy donors. Amplification used 60 Vbeta primers and 13 Jbeta primers. The method was immunoSEQ multiplex PCR; TCRdb's version includes in-frame clones alone and lacks a portion of them. Of about 130,000 clones listed, roughly 77% were seen once; the top ten hold around 5%. Whole-study results and caveats: A few chains tied to CMV proved CMV antigen-specific in vitro.

The CDR3 runs to 16 residues. J was trimmed by 2 bases and V by 6 bases; bases with no gene match: 12. Germline assignment: CDR1 SGHRS and CDR2 YFSETQ. Notes on this clone: The antigen remains unidentified.

The sequence was collected from a man in his thirties or forties in good health. The source material was PBMCs. The chain has TRBV5-1 and TRBJ2-5; 8 nucleotides match TRBD2. DNA of the CDR3: TGCGCCAGCAAAAACCCCGAACGGGGGGGACAAGAGACCCAGTACTTC. Encoded protein: CASKNPERGGQETQYF. Complete variable domain (other parts from reference TRBV5-1 and TRBJ2-5): KAGVTQTPRYLIKTRGQQVTLSCSPISGHRSVSWYQQTPGQGLQFLFEYFSETQRNKGNFPGRFSGRQFSNSRSEMNVSTLELGDSALYLCASKNPERGGQETQYFGPGTRLLVL.